This T cell receptor beta chain was obtained from a study of T cells in localized non-small cell lung cancer. Study results and limitations: Uninvolved adjacent lung showed higher T cell clonality than tumor. The appearance of a median approximately 57 of the top 100 tumor clones was seen in adjacent lung.

The assay was immunoSEQ multiplex PCR, and TCRdb's table has in-frame clones only and misses some. The sample includes 30,000 to 40,000 clones, more than 75% of them seen just once. The CDR3 has 15 residues. Concerning this clone: Its antigen is unknown.

The sequences come from peripheral blood, collected before any cancer treatment. The V gene is TRBV21-1, the J gene TRBJ2-5; the table's D gene call, TRBD2, was not cross checked with the DNA. TRBV21-1 is labeled a pseudogene. This TCR derives from a man between 40 and 70 years old with stage I lung adenocarcinoma. In DNA, the CDR3 is TGTGCCAGCAGCAACGAGGGCGATAGAGGAGAGACCCAGTACTTC. This translates into CASSNEGDRGETQYF.